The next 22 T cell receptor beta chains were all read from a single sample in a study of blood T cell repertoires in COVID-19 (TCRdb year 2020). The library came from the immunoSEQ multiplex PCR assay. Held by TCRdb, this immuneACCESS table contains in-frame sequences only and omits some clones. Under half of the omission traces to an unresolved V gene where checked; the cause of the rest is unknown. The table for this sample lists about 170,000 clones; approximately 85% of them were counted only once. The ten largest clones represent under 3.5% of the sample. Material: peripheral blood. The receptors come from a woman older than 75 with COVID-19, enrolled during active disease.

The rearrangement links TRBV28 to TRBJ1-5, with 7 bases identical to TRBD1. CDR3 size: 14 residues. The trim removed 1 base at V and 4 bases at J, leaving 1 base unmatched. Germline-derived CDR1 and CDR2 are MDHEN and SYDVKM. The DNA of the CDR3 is TGTGCCAGCAGTTTATTACAGGGGAATCAGCCCCAGCATTTT. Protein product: CASSLLQGNQPQHF.

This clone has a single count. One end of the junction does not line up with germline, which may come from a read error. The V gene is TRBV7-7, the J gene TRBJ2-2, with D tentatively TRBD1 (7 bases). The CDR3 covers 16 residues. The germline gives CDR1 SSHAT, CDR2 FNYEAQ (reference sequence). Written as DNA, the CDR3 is TGTGCTAGCAGTCCGATAGACAGGGAGCGGGCCGGGGAGCTGTTTTTT. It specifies CASSPIDRERAGELFF.

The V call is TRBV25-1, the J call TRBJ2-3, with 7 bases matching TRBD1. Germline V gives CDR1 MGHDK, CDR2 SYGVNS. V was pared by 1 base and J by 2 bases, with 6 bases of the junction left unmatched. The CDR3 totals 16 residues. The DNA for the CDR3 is TGTGCCAGCAGTGAATTGCGTACAGGGGACACAGATACGCAGTATTTT. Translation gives CASSELRTGDTDTQYF.

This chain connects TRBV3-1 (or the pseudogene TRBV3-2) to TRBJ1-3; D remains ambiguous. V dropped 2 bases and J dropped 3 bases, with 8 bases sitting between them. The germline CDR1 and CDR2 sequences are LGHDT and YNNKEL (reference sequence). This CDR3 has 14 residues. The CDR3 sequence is CASSQQEDGNTIYF. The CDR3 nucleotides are TGTGCCAGCAGCCAACAGGAGGATGGAAACACCATATATTTT.

CDR3 bases: TGCGCCAGCAGCTTAAGAGGCAATCAGCCCCAGCATTTT. This translates into CASSLRGNQPQHF. The gene calls are TRBV5-1 and TRBJ1-5; D not resolved. Germline loops: CDR1 SGHRS, CDR2 YFSETQ. Trimming cost V 2 bases and J 2 bases, with 5 bases left between them. This CDR3 spans 13 amino acids.

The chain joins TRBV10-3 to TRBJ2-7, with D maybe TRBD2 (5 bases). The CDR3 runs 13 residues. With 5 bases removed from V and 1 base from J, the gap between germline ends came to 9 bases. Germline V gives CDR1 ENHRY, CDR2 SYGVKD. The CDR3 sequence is CAISSGISYEQYF. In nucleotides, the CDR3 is TGTGCCATCAGTTCCGGGATTTCCTACGAGCAGTACTTC.

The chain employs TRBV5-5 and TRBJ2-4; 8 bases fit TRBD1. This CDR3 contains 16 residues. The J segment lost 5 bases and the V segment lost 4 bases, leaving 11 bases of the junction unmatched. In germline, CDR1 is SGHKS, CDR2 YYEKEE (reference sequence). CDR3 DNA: TGTGCCAGCAGCGTAGGACAGGGATTGTCCCAAAACATTCAGTACTTC. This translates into CASSVGQGLSQNIQYF.

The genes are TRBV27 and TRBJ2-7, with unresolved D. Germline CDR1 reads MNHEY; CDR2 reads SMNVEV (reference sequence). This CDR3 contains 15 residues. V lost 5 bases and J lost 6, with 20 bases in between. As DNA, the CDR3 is TGTGCCAGCAGTCCATCTAATGGAGCGCTGGGCGAGCAGTACTTC. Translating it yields CASSPSNGALGEQYF.

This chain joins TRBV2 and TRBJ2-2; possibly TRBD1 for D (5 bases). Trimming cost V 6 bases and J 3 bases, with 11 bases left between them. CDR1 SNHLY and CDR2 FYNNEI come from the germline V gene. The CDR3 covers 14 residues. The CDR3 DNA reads TGTGCCAGCAGCAGACAGCGAGACACCGGGGAGCTGTTTTTT. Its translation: CASSRQRDTGELFF.

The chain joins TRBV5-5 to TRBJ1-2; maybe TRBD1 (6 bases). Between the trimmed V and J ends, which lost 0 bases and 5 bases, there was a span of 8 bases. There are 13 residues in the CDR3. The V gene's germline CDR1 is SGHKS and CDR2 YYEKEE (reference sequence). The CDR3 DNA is TGTGCCAGCAGCTTGGGACAGGTTTATGGCTACACCTTC. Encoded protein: CASSLGQVYGYTF.

The CDR3 DNA reads as TGCAGCGTACCGGACAGGAACACTGAAGCTTTCTTT. This gives the protein CSVPDRNTEAFF. J is TRBJ1-1 and V is TRBV29-1, with a weak D call TRBD1 (6 bases). The CDR3 totals 12 residues. The V and J ends lost 6 bases and 1 base respectively, with 9 bases between them. Germline V lookup: CDR1 SQVTM, CDR2 ANQGSEA.

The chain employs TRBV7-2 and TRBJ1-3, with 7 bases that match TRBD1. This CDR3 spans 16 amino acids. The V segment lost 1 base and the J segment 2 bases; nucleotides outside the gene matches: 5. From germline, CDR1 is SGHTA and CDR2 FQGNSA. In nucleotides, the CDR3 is TGTGCCAGCAGCTTAGGTCCAGGGGGAGCTGGAAACACCATATATTTT. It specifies CASSLGPGGAGNTIYF.

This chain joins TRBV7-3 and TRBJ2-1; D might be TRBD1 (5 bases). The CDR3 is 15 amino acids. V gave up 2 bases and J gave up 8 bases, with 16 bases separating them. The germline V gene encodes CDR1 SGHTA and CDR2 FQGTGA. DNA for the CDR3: TGTGCCAGCAGCTTACTGACAGCCGTATGGGATGAGCAGTTCTTC. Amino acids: CASSLLTAVWDEQFF.

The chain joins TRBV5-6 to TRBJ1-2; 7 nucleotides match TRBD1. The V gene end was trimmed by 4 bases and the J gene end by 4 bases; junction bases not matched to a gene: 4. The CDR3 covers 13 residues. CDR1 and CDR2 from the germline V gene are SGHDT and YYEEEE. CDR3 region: CASSQDRIYGYTF. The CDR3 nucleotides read TGTGCCAGCAGCCAGGACAGGATCTATGGCTACACCTTC.

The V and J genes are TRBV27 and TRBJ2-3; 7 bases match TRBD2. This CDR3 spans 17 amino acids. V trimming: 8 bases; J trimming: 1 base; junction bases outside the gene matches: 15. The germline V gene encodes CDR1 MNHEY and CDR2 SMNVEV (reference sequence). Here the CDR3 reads CASGPGLPGSGTDTQYF. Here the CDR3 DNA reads TGTGCCAGCGGTCCGGGACTACCGGGGAGCGGCACAGATACGCAGTATTTT.

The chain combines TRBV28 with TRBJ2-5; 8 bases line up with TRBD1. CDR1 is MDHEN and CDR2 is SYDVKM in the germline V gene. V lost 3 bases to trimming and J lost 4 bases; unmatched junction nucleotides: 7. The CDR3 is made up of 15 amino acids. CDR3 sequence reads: CASSFQGAVRETQYF. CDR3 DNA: TGTGCCAGCAGTTTCCAGGGGGCAGTAAGAGAGACCCAGTACTTC.

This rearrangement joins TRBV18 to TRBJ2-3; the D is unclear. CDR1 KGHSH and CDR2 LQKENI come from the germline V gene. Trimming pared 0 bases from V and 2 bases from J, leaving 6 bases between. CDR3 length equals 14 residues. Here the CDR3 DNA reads TGTGCCAGCTCACCACCCCATGTCACAGATACGCAGTATTTT. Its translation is CASSPPHVTDTQYF.

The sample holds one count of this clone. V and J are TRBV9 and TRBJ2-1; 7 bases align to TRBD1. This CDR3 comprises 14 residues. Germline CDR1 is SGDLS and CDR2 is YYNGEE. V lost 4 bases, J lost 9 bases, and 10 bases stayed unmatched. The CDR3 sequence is CASSFGQALAEQFF. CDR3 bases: TGTGCCAGCAGCTTTGGACAGGCCCTCGCTGAGCAGTTCTTC.

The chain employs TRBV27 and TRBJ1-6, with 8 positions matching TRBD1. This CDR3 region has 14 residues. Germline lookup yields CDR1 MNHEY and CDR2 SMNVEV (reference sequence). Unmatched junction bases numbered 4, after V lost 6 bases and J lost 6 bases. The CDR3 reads CASRVDRGNSPLHF. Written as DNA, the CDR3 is TGTGCCAGCAGGGTCGACAGGGGTAATTCACCCCTCCACTTT.

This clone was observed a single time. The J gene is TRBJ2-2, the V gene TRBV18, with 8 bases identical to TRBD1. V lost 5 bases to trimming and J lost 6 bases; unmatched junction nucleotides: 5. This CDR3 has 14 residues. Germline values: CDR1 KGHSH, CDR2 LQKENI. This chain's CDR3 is CASSSQGAAGELFF. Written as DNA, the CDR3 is TGTGCCAGCTCATCGCAGGGGGCGGCCGGGGAGCTGTTTTTT.

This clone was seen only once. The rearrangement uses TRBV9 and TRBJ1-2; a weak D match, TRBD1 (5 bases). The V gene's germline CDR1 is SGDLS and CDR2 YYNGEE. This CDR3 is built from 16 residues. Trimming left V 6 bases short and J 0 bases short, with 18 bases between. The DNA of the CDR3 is TGTGCCAGCAATCCGGGGGGTCTTGACTCTAACTATGGCTACACCTTC. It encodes CASNPGGLDSNYGYTF. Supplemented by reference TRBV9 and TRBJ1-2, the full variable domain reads DSGVTQTPKHLITATGQRVTLRCSPRSGDLSVYWYQQSLDQGLQFLIQYYNGEERAKGNILERFSAQQFPDLHSELNLSSLELGDSALYFCASNPGGLDSNYGYTFGSGTRLTVV.

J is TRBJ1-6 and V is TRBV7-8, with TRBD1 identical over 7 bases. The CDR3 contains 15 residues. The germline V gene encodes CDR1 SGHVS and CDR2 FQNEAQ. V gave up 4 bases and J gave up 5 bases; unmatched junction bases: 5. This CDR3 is CASSSRDSHNSPLHF. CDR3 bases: TGTGCCAGCAGCTCACGGGACAGCCATAATTCACCCCTCCACTTT. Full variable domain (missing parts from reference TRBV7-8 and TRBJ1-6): GAGVSQSPRYKVAKRGQDVALRCDPISGHVSLFWYQQALGQGPEFLTYFQNEAQLDKSGLPSDRFFAERPEGSVSTLKIQRTQQEDSAVYLCASSSRDSHNSPLHFGNGTRLTVT.